This TCR beta chain was documented in a study of response to subunit inactivated influenza vaccine. TCRdb used MiXCR to reprocess the RT-PCR reads, holding one entry per CDR3 protein. This sample has 430,000 or so distinct CDR3 sequences, with 10% to 11% found just once. Germline CDR1 reads SGHTA; CDR2 reads FQGNSA. This CDR3 spans 14 amino acids. V lost 1 base and J lost 6; bases outside the gene matches: 3. This clonotype has a count of ten or more. The chain joins TRBV7-2 to TRBJ2-4; 7 nucleotides align to TRBD2. This TCR was recovered from a man aged 45 to 65 who received an inactivated influenza vaccine. The starting material was PBMCs from blood, obtained 35 to 45 days after vaccination. The CDR3 DNA follows: TGTGCCAGCAGCTTAGGGCCGGGGGGAAACATTCAGTACTTC. It translates to CASSLGPGGNIQYF.